Listed below are T cell receptor beta chains from one sample, sequenced in a study of T cell responses to AZD1222 COVID-19 vaccine. Libraries were prepared by immunoSEQ multiplex PCR; TCRdb keeps only in-frame clonotypes and omits some of them. The top ten hold less than 5.5% of the sample, which has about 90,000 clones, around 91% seen once. Here the sequenced sample was peripheral blood, taken on day 0 of MenACWY control vaccination. The receptors stem from an adult in good health. The CDR3 runs from the conserved cysteine through the conserved F or W. A D gene is named only where the DNA matches it firmly.

D: TRBD1
V: TRBV14
CDR3: CASSRTLPPGQGPYEQYF

D: TRBD1
V: TRBV5-4
CDR3: CASSLWGGTGQGETQYF

D: TRBD1
V: TRBV6-6
CDR3: CASRPGTGSYNEQFF

D: -
V: TRBV6-6
CDR3: CASSYTSPESSPLHF

D: -
V: TRBV5-1
CDR3: CASSFRDYGYTF

D: -
V: TRBV27
CDR3: CASSLLGGLFYGYTF

D: -
V: TRBV5-1
CDR3: CASSLLSGTTANTGELFF

D: -
V: TRBV5-8
CDR3: CASSAWDGSNQPQHF

D: -
V: TRBV7-2
CDR3: CASSRLVNLYEQYF

D: -
V: TRBV9
CDR3: CASSVADRGGTEAFF

D: -
V: TRBV19
CDR3: CASSIGKDGTETQYF

D: -
V: TRBV28
CDR3: CASSSRVAEQYF

D: TRBD1
V: TRBV10-3
CDR3: CAIRASTGTGANVLTF

D: -
V: TRBV6-5
CDR3: CASRRGSGYGYGYTF

D: -
V: TRBV10-2
CDR3: CASSDQQGWLGELFF

D: TRBD1
V: TRBV7-9
CDR3: CASSLEQGIETQYF

D: TRBD1
V: TRBV11-2
CDR3: CASSPRQGYEQYF

D: -
V: TRBV9
CDR3: CASSVTGQDSPLHF

D: -
V: TRBV2
CDR3: CASSERGPNTEAFF

D: -
V: TRBV2
CDR3: CASSEDSGGNQPQHF

D: TRBD1
V: TRBV4-2
CDR3: CASSQEGQGVNYGYTF

D: -
V: TRBV3-1/TRBV3-2
CDR3: CASSGRYAGELFF

D: TRBD1
V: TRBV28
CDR3: CASSSNGPGQGLYGYTF

D: TRBD1
V: TRBV10-3
CDR3: CAIRGTGQVTEAFF

D: -
V: TRBV28
CDR3: CASSLSGQWGEKLFF

D: -
V: TRBV7-9
CDR3: CASSGSGTTNTEAFF

D: -
V: TRBV5-1
CDR3: CASSFRLNTEAFF

D: TRBD1
V: TRBV28
CDR3: CASSLGDRHNEQFF

D: TRBD1
V: TRBV7-9
CDR3: CASSWGTGGAETQYF

D: TRBD1
V: TRBV28
CDR3: CASSPPAEDRGGGYTF

D: -
V: TRBV18
CDR3: CASSGPGQHTGELFF

D: -
V: TRBV3-1/TRBV3-2
CDR3: CASSQGRGRVIQYF

D: -
V: TRBV9
CDR3: CASSARTNYNEQFF

D: -
V: TRBV6-5
CDR3: CASSNPGMGYGYTF

D: -
V: TRBV28
CDR3: CASRYSTEAFF

D: TRBD1
V: TRBV19
CDR3: CASSIEGQNNSPLHF

D: TRBD1
V: TRBV9
CDR3: CASSARTGTGGLSGYTF

D: -
V: TRBV5-1
CDR3: CASSLTGYTEAFF

D: TRBD1
V: TRBV5-1
CDR3: CASSLGENRGHNTGELFF

D: -
V: TRBV21-1
CDR3: CAAGERQYF

D: -
V: TRBV12-3/TRBV12-4
CDR3: CASRVVGELFF

D: TRBD1
V: TRBV15
CDR3: CATSPDRGRTDTQYF

D: -
V: TRBV19
CDR3: CASRQTGTSGGYTF